Detailed here is one T cell receptor (beta chain). As yet, its antigen is unknown. These data come from a study of CD8 T cells in Susac syndrome. Findings of the study overall: Acknowledgment was made by the study that its TCR sequencing and HLA analysis involved a relatively small number of individuals.

The CDR3 consists of 16 residues. Trimming left V 2 bases short and J 1 base short, with 14 bases between. It was with random hexamers that roughly 0.45 to 1 ug RNA was reverse transcribed. The immunoSEQ assay covered 54 Vbeta and 13 Jbeta segments for CDR3. TCRdb re-analysed the immunoSEQ multiplex PCR reads in MiXCR, keeping a single row per CDR3 protein. The table shows approximately 70,000 distinct CDR3 sequences, with 96% occurring only once. Sequencing of TCR beta was carried out in blood CD8+ and CD4+ T cells. Sequencing input: CD4+ T cells from PBMCs. This chain joins TRBV12-3 or TRBV12-4 and TRBJ2-5; D is possibly TRBD1 (5 bases). The receptor was isolated from a human donor with multiple sclerosis. CDR3 sequence reads: CASSLFATVPQETQYF. CDR3 nucleotide sequence: TGTGCCAGCAGTTTATTCGCGACAGTGCCCCAAGAGACCCAGTACTTC.